These 10 T cell receptor beta chains came from one sample sequenced in a study of T cells in localized non-small cell lung cancer (TCRdb year 2020). The library was built by means of the immunoSEQ multiplex PCR assay. Imported from immuneACCESS, the table was reduced by TCRdb to in-frame sequences with V and J called. These copies leave out some clones; in studies compared against another copy, an unresolved V gene accounts for under half, and the cause of the remainder is not known. This sample gives roughly 50,000 clones in total; 90% to 95% of them show up just once. The ten largest clones take up 20% of the sample. Sequencing was performed on peripheral blood, taken before any cancer treatment. These receptors were collected from a man aged 40-75 years with stage I lung adenocarcinoma.

The rearrangement links TRBV4-1 to TRBJ1-3; the D is unclear. CDR3 length equals 13 residues. CDR1 and CDR2 from the germline V gene are MGHRA and YSYEKL. Trimming removed 0 bases from V and 4 bases from J, with 4 bases in between. DNA of the CDR3: TGCGCCAGCAGCCAAGATCTGGGAAACACCATATATTTT. Its translation is CASSQDLGNTIYF.

V is TRBV7-3 and J is TRBJ2-1; D is possibly TRBD1 (5 bases). Trimming removed 5 bases at V and 3 bases at J, with 14 bases between. Germline lookup yields CDR1 SGHTA and CDR2 FQGTGA. The CDR3 consists of 15 residues. The chain's CDR3 is CASSTQGTLYNEQFF. The CDR3 region has the DNA TGTGCCAGCAGCACCCAGGGAACCCTCTACAATGAGCAGTTCTTC.

CDR3 in amino acids: CASSDEQYF. The DNA of the CDR3 is TGTGCCAGCAGCGACGAGCAGTACTTC. The V and J genes are TRBV5-6 and TRBJ2-7; D unresolved. There are 9 residues in the CDR3. The germline V and J ends were trimmed by 4 bases and 5 bases, with 1 base remaining between them. Germline CDR1 SGHDT, CDR2 YYEEEE.

The chain is built from TRBV7-8 and TRBJ2-7; the D is unclear. The germline V gene has CDR1 SGHVS and CDR2 FQNEAQ. Trimming stripped 5 bases from V and 3 bases from J, with 14 bases between. This CDR3 contains 14 residues. The CDR3: CASSASTGHYEQYF. The CDR3 DNA sequence: TGTGCCAGCAGCGCTTCTACGGGCCACTACGAGCAGTACTTC.

The table lists this clone with a count of one. The chain links TRBV13 to TRBJ2-7; 8 bases line up with TRBD2. This CDR3 is built from 16 residues. From germline, CDR1 is PRHDT and CDR2 FYEKMQ (reference sequence). Trimming removed 5 bases from V and 1 base from J; junction bases left unmatched: 10. As DNA, the CDR3 is TGTGCCAGCAGCCCGCCTGGCACTAGCGGTTCCTACGAGCAGTACTTC. This translates into CASSPPGTSGSYEQYF.

This clone has just a few counts. The chain combines TRBV5-4 with TRBJ2-5; 10 bases are a match to TRBD2. CDR3 length: 16 amino acids. Germline lookup yields CDR1 SGHNT and CDR2 YYREEE (reference sequence). The junction had 7 bases not matched to a gene; V was cut back by 0 bases and J by 5 bases. The CDR3 spells CASSLGASGSGETQYF. DNA of the CDR3: TGTGCCAGCAGCTTGGGGGCTAGCGGGAGCGGTGAGACCCAGTACTTC.

In DNA, the CDR3 is TGTGCCAGCAGCTTAACTGTGAACACTGAAGCTTTCTTT. Translation: CASSLTVNTEAFF. The rearrangement links TRBV7-3 to TRBJ1-1; D gene unclear. Trimming removed 0 bases at V and 0 bases at J, with 2 bases between. The germline V gene has CDR1 SGHTA and CDR2 FQGTGA. The CDR3 sequence is 13 residues long.

The rearrangement joins TRBV19 to TRBJ1-2; the D is unclear. The germline V gene has CDR1 LNHDA and CDR2 SQIVND (reference sequence). The V and J ends lost 3 bases and 3 bases respectively, with 14 bases between them. The CDR3 is 15 amino acids. CDR3 residues: CASSIGHRSYYGYTF. CDR3 coding DNA: TGTGCCAGTAGTATCGGCCATCGCAGCTACTATGGCTACACCTTC.

J is TRBJ2-5 and V is TRBV19, with D tentatively TRBD2 (5 bases). The CDR3 spans 15 residues. Per the germline V gene, CDR1 is LNHDA and CDR2 is SQIVND (reference sequence). The V end was cut by 5 bases, the J end by 5 bases, with 18 bases between. The CDR3 loop is CASSPGSSMMETQYF. The CDR3 DNA reads TGTGCCAGTAGTCCCGGGTCTAGCATGATGGAGACCCAGTACTTC.

Worth noting for this clone: Other DNA sequences in this sample translate to the same CDR3. This chain uses TRBV18 with TRBJ1-1; the D is unclear. The CDR3 loop spans 13 amino acids. Germline CDR1 KGHSH, CDR2 LQKENI. The ends were cut back, 2 bases at V and 2 bases at J, with 6 bases in the middle. The CDR3 here is CASSPGSNTEAFF. The CDR3 region has the DNA TGTGCCAGCTCACCAGGGAGTAACACTGAAGCTTTCTTT. Full variable domain (missing parts from reference TRBV18 and TRBJ1-1): NAGVMQNPRHLVRRRGQEARLRCSPMKGHSHVYWYRQLPEEGLKFMVYLQKENIIDESGMPKERFSAEFPKEGPSILRIQQVVRGDSAAYFCASSPGSNTEAFFGQGTRLTVV.